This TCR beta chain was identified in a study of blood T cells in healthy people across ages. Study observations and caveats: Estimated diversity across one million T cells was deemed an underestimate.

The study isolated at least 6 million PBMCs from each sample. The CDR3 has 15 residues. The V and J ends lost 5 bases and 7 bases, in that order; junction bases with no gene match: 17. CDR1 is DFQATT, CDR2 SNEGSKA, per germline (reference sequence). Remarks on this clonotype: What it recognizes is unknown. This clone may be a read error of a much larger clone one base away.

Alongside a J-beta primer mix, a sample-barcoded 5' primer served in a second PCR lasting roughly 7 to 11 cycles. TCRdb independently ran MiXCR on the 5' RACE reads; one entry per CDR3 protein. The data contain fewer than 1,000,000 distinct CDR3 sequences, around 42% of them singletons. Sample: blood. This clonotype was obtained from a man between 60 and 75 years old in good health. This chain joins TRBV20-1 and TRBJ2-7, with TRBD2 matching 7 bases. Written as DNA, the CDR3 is TGCAGTGCTTCACAACGAAAAGGACTAGTTAATGAGCAGTACTTC. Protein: CSASQRKGLVNEQYF.